The rows below give T cell receptor beta chains drawn from one sample of a study of PD-1 blockade in classical Hodgkin lymphoma. The method was immunoSEQ multiplex PCR; TCRdb's version includes in-frame clones alone and lacks a portion of them. This table holds approximately 30,000 clones, over 80% found once. This material consisted of peripheral blood mononuclear cells (PBMCs), taken before the second cycle of nivolumab. These receptors were obtained from a human donor with classical Hodgkin lymphoma. Each CDR3 is given with its conserved first and last residue. Not all rows give a size; the values are once, few, many and, for expanded clones, a class.

v_call clone_size cdr3_aa
TRBV30 . CAWSVSVYGYTF
TRBV9 . CASSVANRGWGGNTEAFF
TRBV28 . CASSFDGNYGYTF
TRBV6-1 . CASGKRSFNEKLFF
TRBV5-1 . CASSLAFAGTENTGELFF
TRBV7-9 . CASSLESRGGYTF
TRBV30 . CAWEPDYHTQYF
TRBV4-2 . CASSPTGGPYNQPQHF
TRBV6-6 once CASSQYSLNTEAFF
TRBV4-3 few CASSPSRDSYGYTF
TRBV19 . CASSATGGEKLFF
TRBV5-1 . CASSLEGVWNSPLHF
TRBV2 once CASRSRLDYGYTF
TRBV9 . CASSVGEAQETQYF
TRBV27 . CASSLDSSYEQYF
TRBV7-2 . CASSLEGDQPQHF
TRBV5-4 once CASSPDASATNEKLFF
TRBV5-1 . CASSLAGSTGLGDTQYF
TRBV6-6 . CASSSHPRGSEAFF